The subject of this entry is one TCR beta chain. The sample belongs to a study of blood T cell repertoires in COVID-19. Repertoires were generated with immunoSEQ multiplex PCR, while TCRdb's copy carries only in-frame clones and drops some. The data contain about 91,000 clones, around three quarters of them singletons. Sequenced material: peripheral blood. This clonotype was obtained from a man between 65 and 85 years old with acute or convalescent COVID-19.

CDR3 residues: CASSLLAGGPHEQFF. CDR3 coding DNA: TGTGCCAGCAGCTTACTAGCGGGGGGCCCCCATGAGCAGTTCTTC. The J gene is TRBJ2-1, the V gene TRBV7-3; 11 bases map to TRBD2. V lost 2 bases to trimming and J lost 8 bases; unmatched junction nucleotides: 5. The germline gives CDR1 SGHTA, CDR2 FQGTGA. The CDR3 totals 15 residues. The full variable domain, with the rest looked up from reference TRBV7-3 and TRBJ2-1, is GAGVSQTPSNKVTEKGKYVELRCDPISGHTALYWYRQSLGQGPEFLIYFQGTGAADDSGLPNDRFFAVRPEGSVSTLKIQRTERGDSAVYLCASSLLAGGPHEQFFGPGTRLTVL.